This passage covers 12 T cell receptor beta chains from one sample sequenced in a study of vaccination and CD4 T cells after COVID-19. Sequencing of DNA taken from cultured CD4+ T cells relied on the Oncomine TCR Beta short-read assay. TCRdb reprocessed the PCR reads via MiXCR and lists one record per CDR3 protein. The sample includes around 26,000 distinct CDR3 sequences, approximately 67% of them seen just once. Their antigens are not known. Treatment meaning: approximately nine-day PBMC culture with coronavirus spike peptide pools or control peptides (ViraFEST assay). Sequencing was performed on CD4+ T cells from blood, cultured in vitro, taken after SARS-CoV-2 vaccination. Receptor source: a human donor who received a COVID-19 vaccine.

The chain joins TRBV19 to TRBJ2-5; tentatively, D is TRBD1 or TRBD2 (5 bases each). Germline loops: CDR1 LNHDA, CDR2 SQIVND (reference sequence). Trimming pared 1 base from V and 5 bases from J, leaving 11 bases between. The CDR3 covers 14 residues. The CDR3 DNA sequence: TGTGCCAGTAGTATAGTTCCCGGGACGGAGACCCAGTACTTC. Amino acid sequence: CASSIVPGTETQYF.

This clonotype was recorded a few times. The CDR3 here is CSARSPTGVTYNEQFF. Written as DNA, the CDR3 is TGCAGTGCTAGATCCCCGACAGGGGTGACCTACAATGAGCAGTTCTTC. The V gene is TRBV20-1, the J gene TRBJ2-1, with 8 bases matching TRBD1. From germline, CDR1 is DFQATT and CDR2 SNEGSKA (reference sequence). V lost 2 bases, J lost 2 bases, and 8 bases stayed unmatched. The CDR3 is 16 amino acids.

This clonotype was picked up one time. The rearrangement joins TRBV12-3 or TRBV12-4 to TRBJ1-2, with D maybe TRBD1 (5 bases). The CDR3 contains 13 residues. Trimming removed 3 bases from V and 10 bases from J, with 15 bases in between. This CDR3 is CASSFARAGDYTF. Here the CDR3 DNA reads TGTGCCAGCAGTTTTGCCAGGGCAGGCGACTACACCTTC.

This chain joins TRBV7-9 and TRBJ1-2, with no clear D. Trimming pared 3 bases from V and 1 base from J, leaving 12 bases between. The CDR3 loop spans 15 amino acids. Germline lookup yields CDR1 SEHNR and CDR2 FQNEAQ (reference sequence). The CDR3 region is CASSFRRTINYGYTF. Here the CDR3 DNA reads TGTGCCAGCAGCTTTAGACGAACGATTAACTATGGCTACACCTTC.

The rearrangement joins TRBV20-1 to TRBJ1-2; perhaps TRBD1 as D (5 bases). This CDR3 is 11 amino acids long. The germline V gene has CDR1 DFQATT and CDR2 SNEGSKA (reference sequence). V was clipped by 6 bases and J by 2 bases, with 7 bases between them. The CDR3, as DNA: TGCAGTGCCGAGGGGAACTATGGCTACACCTTC. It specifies CSAEGNYGYTF.

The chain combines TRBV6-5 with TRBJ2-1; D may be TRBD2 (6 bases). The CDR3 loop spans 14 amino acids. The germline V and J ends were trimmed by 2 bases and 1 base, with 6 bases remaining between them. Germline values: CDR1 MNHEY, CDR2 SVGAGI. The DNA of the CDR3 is TGTGCCAGCAGTTACCGGGGGTCCTACAATGAGCAGTTCTTC. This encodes CASSYRGSYNEQFF.

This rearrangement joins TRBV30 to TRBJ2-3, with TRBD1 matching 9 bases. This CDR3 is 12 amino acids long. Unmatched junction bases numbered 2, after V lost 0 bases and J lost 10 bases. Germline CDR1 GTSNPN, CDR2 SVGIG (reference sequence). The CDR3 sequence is CAWSVRTGAQYF. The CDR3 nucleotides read TGTGCCTGGAGTGTACGGACAGGGGCGCAGTATTTT.

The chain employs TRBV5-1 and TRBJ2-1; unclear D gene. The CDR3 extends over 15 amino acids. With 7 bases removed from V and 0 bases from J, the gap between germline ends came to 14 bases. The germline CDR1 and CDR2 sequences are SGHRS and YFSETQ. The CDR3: CASAAPGLSYNEQFF. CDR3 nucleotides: TGCGCCAGCGCTGCCCCCGGCCTCTCCTACAATGAGCAGTTCTTC.

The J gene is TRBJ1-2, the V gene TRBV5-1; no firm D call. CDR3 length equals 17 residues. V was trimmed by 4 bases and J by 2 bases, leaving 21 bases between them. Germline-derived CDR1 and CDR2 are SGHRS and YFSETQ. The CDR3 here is CASSPRTDGRANYGYTF. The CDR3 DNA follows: TGCGCCAGCAGCCCGAGGACCGACGGAAGGGCCAACTATGGCTACACCTTC.

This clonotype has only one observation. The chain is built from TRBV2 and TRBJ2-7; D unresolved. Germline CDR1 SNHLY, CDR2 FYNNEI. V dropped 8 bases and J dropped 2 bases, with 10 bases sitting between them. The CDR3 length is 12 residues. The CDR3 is CASFGQPYEQYF. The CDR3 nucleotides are TGTGCCAGCTTTGGGCAGCCCTACGAGCAGTACTTC.

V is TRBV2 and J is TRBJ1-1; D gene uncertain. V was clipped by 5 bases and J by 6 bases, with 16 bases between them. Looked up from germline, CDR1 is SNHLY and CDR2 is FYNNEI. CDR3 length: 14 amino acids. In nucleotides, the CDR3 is TGTGCCAGCAGTCAGACTTATGCGGGAGCTGAAGCTTTCTTT. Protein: CASSQTYAGAEAFF.

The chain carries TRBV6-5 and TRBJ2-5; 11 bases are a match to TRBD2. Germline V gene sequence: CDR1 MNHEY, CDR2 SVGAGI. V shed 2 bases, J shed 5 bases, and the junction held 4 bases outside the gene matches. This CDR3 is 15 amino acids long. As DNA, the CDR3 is TGTGCCAGCAGTTACCTAGCGGGGGGAGGGGAGACCCAGTACTTC. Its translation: CASSYLAGGGETQYF.